The clone carrying this T cell receptor (beta chain) has a count of ten or more. The target antigen is unknown. The related graft donor's blood sample was taken on the day of bone marrow donation. CDR3 size: 14 residues. Germline V gives CDR1 LNHDA, CDR2 SQIVND (reference sequence). V lost 6 bases, J lost 0 bases, and 10 bases lay in between. The record originates from a study of T cells after posttransplantation cyclophosphamide. TCRdb keeps only in-frame clones here, not all; method: immunoSEQ multiplex PCR. This repertoire holds about 33,000 clones, and none appear only once. Whole-study findings and limits: Later blood repertoires were often dominated by clones from the donor CD8+ memory compartment. TRB clonality was highly associated with recipient CMV seropositivity and reactivation. TRB overlap between skin or GI tissue T cells and blood was limited.

Sequences were obtained from PBMCs. V is TRBV19 and J is TRBJ2-3; TRBD2 might be the D (6 bases). This sequence originates from a woman younger than 45 in good health and a related stem cell transplant donor. The CDR3 loop reads CASSRDWSTDTQYF. The CDR3 DNA is TGTGCCAGTAGCCGGGACTGGAGCACAGATACGCAGTATTTT.